This paragraph covers one TCR beta chain sequence. These data originate in a study of control samples from healthy donors and cancer patients. Libraries were prepared by immunoSEQ multiplex PCR; TCRdb keeps only in-frame clonotypes and omits some of them. There are 130,000 or so clones in the sample; roughly 94% occur only once, and around 13% lies in the top ten. The V gene's germline CDR1 is LNHDA and CDR2 SQIVND (reference sequence). The CDR3 is 15 amino acids. The V end was cut by 4 bases, the J end by 3 bases, with 15 bases between. The source material was blood. This rearrangement joins TRBV19 to TRBJ1-1; D not resolved. This receptor was obtained from a man in his forties in good health. The CDR3 loop reads CASSTAHSRYTEAFF. The CDR3 DNA reads as TGTGCCAGTAGTACGGCCCATAGCCGGTACACTGAAGCTTTCTTT.